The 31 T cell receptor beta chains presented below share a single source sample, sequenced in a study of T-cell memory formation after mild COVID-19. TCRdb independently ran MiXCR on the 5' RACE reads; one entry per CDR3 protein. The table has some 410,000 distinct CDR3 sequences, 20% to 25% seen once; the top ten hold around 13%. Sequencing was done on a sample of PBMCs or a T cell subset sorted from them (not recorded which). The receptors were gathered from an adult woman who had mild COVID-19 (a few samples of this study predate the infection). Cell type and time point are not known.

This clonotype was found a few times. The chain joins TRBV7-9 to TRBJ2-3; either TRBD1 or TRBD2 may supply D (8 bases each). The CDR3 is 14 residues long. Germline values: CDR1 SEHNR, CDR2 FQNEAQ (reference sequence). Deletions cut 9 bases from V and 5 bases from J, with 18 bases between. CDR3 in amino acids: CARGSGGQEDTQYF. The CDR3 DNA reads TGTGCCAGAGGGAGCGGGGGACAGGAAGATACGCAGTATTTT. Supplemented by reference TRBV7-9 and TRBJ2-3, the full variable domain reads DTGVSQNPRHKITKRGQNVTFRCDPISEHNRLYWYRQTLGQGPEFLTYFQNEAQLEKSRLLSDRFSAERPKGSFSTLEIQRTEQGDSAMYLCARGSGGQEDTQYFGPGTRLTVL.

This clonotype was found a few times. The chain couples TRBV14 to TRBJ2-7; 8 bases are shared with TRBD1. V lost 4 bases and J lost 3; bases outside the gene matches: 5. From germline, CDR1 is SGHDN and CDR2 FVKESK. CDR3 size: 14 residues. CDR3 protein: CASSPQGAGYEQYF. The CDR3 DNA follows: TGTGCCAGCAGCCCCCAGGGGGCCGGCTACGAGCAGTACTTC.

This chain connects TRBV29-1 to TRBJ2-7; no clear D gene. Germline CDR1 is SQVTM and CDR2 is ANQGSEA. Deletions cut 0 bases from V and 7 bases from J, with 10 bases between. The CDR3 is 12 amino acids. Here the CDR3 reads CSVEDLQREQYF. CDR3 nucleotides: TGCAGCGTTGAAGATCTTCAGAGAGAGCAGTACTTC.

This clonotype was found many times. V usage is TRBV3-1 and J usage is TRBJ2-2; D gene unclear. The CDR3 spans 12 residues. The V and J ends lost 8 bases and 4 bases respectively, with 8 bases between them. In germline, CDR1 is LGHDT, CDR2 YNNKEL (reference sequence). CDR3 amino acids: CASSPSTGELFF. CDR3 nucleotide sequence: TGTGCCAGCTCACCGAGCACCGGGGAGCTGTTTTTT.

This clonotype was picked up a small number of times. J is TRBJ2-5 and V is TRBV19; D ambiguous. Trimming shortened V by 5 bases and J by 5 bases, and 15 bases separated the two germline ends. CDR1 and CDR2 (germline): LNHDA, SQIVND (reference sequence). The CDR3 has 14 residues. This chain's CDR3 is CASSDSPARETQYF. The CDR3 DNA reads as TGTGCCAGTAGTGACTCCCCGGCTAGGGAGACCCAGTACTTC.

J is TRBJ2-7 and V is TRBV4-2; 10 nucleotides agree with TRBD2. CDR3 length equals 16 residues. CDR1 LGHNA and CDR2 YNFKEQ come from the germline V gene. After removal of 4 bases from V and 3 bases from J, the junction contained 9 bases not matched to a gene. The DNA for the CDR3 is TGTGCCAGCAGCCCCCTCGGGACTAGCGTAAACTACGAGCAGTACTTC. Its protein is CASSPLGTSVNYEQYF.

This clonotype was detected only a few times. The CDR3 DNA is TGTGCCAGCAGCCGACAGTACTACGAGCAGTACTTC. It yields the protein CASSRQYYEQYF. The chain links TRBV3-1 to TRBJ2-7, with D perhaps TRBD1 (5 bases). The CDR3 loop spans 12 amino acids. Germline CDR1 LGHDT, CDR2 YNNKEL (reference sequence). V gave up 4 bases and J gave up 3 bases, with 7 bases separating them.

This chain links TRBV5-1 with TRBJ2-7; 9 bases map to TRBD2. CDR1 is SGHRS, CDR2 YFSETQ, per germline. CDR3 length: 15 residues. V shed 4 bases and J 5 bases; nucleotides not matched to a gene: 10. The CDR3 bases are TGCGCCAGCAGCGCCGGGACTAGCTTTTTCGACGAGCAGTACTTC. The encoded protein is CASSAGTSFFDEQYF.

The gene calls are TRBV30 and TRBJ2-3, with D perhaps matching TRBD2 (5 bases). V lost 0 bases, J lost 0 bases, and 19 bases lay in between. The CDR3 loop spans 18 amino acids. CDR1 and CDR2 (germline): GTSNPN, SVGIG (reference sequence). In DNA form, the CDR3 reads TGTGCCTGGAGTGTTAGCGCAGCCGGGGTGGCTAGCACAGATACGCAGTATTTT. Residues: CAWSVSAAGVASTDTQYF.

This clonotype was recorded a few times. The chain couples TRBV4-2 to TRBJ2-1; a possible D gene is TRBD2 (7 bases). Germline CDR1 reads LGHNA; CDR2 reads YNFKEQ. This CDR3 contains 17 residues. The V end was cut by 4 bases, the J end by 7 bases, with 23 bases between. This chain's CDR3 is CASSRSLGGGPRNEQFF. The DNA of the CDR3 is TGTGCCAGCAGCCGAAGTCTGGGGGGGGGGCCCCGGAATGAGCAGTTCTTC.

The chain's CDR3 is CASSPPLGQGAGDTQYF. The CDR3 DNA sequence: TGTGCCAGCTCACCACCGTTGGGACAGGGGGCAGGAGATACGCAGTATTTT. The chain couples TRBV18 to TRBJ2-3; 12 nucleotides match TRBD1. Trimming took 0 bases from V and 5 from J; bases not matched to a gene: 6. In germline, CDR1 is KGHSH, CDR2 LQKENI. CDR3 length: 17 residues. The full variable domain, completed using reference TRBV18 and TRBJ2-3, is NAGVMQNPRHLVRRRGQEARLRCSPMKGHSHVYWYRQLPEEGLKFMVYLQKENIIDESGMPKERFSAEFPKEGPSILRIQQVVRGDSAAYFCASSPPLGQGAGDTQYFGPGTRLTVL.

Written as DNA, the CDR3 is TGTGCCAGCAGCCCCCCCGGCGGGACAAAAAACACTGAAGCTTTCTTT. Its translation is CASSPPGGTKNTEAFF. The chain joins TRBV5-6 to TRBJ1-1, with TRBD1 as a possible D gene (6 bases). The CDR3 loop spans 16 amino acids. V shed 4 bases and J shed 2 bases, with 18 bases lying between them. CDR1 and CDR2 from the germline V gene are SGHDT and YYEEEE.

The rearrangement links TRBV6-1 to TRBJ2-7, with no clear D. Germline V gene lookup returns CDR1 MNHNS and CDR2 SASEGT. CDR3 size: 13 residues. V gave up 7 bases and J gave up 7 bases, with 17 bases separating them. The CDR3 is CASTPGRFSEQYF. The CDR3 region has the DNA TGTGCCAGCACCCCCGGCCGGTTCAGTGAGCAGTACTTC.

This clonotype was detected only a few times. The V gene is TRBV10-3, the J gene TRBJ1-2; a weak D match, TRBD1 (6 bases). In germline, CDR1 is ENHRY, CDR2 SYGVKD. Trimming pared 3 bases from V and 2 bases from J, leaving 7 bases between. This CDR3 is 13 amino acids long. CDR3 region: CAISEGGNYGYTF. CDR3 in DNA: TGTGCCATCAGTGAAGGGGGGAACTATGGCTACACCTTC.

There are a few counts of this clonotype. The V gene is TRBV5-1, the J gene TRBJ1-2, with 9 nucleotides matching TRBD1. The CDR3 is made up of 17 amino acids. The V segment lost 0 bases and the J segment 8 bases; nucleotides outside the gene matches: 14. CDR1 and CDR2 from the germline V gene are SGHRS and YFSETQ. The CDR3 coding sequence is TGCGCCAGCAGCTTGGCCGACAGGGGGTCGGTCGGTGGAGGCTACACCTTC. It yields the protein CASSLADRGSVGGGYTF.

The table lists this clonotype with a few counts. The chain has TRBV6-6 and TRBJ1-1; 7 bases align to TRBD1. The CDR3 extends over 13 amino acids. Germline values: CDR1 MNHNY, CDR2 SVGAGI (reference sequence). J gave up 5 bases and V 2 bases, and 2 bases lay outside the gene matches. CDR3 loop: CASSYLQGTEAFF. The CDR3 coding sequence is TGTGCCAGCAGTTACCTACAGGGGACTGAAGCTTTCTTT.

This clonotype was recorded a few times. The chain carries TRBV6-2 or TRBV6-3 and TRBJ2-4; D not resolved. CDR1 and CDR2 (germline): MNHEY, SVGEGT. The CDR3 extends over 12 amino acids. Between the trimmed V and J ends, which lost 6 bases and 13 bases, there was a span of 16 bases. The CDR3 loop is CASSPPESGQYF. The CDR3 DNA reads TGTGCCAGCAGCCCCCCGGAATCTGGGCAGTACTTC.

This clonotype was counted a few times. The CDR3 protein is CSATIHNEQFF. The CDR3 nucleotides read TGCAGTGCCACCATACACAATGAGCAGTTCTTC. The chain employs TRBV20-1 and TRBJ2-1, with D unclear. The V end was cut by 6 bases, the J end by 5 bases, with 8 bases between. The germline CDR1 and CDR2 sequences are DFQATT and SNEGSKA (reference sequence). The CDR3 runs to 11 residues.

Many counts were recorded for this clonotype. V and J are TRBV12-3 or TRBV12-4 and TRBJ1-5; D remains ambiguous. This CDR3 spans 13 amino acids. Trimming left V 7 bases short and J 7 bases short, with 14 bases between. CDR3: CASTLDLGQPQHF. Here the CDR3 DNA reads TGTGCCAGCACCCTCGACCTTGGGCAGCCCCAGCATTTT.

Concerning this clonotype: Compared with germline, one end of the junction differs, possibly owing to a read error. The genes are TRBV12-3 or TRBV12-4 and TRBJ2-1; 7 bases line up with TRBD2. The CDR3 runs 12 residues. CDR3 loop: CASSWLAEPRVF. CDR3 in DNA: TGTGCCAGCAGTTGGCTAGCGGAACCGCGGGTCTTC.

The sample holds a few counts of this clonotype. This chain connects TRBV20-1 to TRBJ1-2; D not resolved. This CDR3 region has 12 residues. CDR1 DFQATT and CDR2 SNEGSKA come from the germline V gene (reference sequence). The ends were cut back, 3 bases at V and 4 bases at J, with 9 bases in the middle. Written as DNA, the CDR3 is TGCAGTGCTAGGTCGGGGTCCTATGGCTACACCTTC. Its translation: CSARSGSYGYTF.

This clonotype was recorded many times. This CDR3 is CASSLPGTDFTDTQYF. CDR3 nucleotides: TGCGCCAGCAGCTTGCCCGGGACAGACTTCACAGATACGCAGTATTTT. The chain links TRBV5-1 to TRBJ2-3; 7 nucleotides agree with TRBD1. Trimming removed 1 base from V and 2 bases from J; junction bases left unmatched: 7. The V gene's germline CDR1 is SGHRS and CDR2 YFSETQ. The CDR3 has 16 residues.

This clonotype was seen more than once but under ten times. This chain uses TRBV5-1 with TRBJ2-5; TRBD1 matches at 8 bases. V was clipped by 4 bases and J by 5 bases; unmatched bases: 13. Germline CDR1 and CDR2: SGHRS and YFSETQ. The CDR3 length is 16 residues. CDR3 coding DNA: TGCGCCAGCAGCCACGGACAGGGCGCAGCACAGGAGACCCAGTACTTC. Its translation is CASSHGQGAAQETQYF.

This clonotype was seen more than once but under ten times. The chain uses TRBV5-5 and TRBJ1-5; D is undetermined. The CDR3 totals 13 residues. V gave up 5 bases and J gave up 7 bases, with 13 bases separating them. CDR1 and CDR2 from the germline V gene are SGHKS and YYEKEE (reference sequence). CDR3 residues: CASSPLLEQPQHF. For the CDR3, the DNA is TGTGCCAGCAGTCCCCTTTTGGAGCAGCCCCAGCATTTT.

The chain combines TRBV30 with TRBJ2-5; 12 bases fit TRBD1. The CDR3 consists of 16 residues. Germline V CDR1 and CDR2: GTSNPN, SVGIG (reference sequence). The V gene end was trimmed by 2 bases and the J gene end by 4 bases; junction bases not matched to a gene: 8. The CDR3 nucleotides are TGTGCCTGGAGTCCCGGGACAGGGGGCTGGGTAGAGACCCAGTACTTC. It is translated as CAWSPGTGGWVETQYF.

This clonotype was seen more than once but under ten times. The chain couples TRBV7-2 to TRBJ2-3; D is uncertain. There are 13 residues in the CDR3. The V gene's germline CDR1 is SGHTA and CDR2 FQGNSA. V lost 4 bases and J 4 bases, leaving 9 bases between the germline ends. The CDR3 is CASSSYPPDTQYF. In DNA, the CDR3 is TGTGCCAGCAGCTCCTACCCCCCAGATACGCAGTATTTT.

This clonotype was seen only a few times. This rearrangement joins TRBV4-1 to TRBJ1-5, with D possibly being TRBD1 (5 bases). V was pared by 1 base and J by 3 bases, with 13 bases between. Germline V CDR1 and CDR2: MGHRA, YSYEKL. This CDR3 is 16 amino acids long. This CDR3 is CASSQVGGGSNQPQHF. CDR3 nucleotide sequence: TGCGCCAGCAGCCAAGTGGGGGGAGGCTCCAATCAGCCCCAGCATTTT.

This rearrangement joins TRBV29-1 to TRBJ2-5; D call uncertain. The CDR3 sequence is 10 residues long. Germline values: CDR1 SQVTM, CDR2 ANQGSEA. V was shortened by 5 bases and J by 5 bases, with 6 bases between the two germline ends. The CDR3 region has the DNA TGCAGCGTTCGACGGGAGACCCAGTACTTC. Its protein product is CSVRRETQYF.

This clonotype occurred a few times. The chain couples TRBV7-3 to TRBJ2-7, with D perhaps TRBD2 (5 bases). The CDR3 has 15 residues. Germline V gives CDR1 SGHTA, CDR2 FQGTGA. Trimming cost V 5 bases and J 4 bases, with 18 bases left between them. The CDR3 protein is CASSPLGEGGYEQYF. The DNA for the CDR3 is TGTGCCAGCAGCCCCCTTGGTGAGGGCGGGTACGAGCAGTACTTC.

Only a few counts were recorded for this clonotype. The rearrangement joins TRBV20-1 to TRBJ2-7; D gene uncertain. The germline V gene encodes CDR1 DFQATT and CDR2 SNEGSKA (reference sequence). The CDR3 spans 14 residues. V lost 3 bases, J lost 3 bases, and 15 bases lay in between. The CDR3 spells CSASPSVVGYEQYF. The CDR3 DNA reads TGCAGTGCTAGTCCCAGCGTTGTTGGCTACGAGCAGTACTTC.

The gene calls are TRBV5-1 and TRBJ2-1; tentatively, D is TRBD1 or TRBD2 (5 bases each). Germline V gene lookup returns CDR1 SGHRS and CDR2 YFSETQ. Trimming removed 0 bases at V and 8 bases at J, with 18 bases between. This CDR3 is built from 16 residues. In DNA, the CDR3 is TGCGCCAGCAGCTTGGGAGGAGTCCGAGGGGCTCATGAGCAGTTCTTC. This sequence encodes CASSLGGVRGAHEQFF.